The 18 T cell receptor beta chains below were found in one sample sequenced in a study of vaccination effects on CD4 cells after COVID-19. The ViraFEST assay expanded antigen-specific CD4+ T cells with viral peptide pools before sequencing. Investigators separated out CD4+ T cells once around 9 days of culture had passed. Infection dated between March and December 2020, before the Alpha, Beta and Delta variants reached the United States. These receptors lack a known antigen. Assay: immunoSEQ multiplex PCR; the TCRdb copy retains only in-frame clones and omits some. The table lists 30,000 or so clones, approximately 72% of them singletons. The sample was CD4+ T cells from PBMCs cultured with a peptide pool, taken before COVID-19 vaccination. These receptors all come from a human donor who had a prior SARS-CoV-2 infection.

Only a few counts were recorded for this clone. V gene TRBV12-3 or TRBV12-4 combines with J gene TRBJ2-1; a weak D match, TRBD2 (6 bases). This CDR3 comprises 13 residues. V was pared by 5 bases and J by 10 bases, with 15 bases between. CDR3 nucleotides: TGTGCCAGCAGTCCCACTAGCTTTAGCGAGCAGTTCTTC. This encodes CASSPTSFSEQFF.

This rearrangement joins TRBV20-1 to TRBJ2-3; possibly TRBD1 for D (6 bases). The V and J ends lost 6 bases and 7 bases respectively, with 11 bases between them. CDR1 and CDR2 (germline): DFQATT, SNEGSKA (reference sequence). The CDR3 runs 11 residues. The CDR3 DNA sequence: TGCAGTGCCGAGGGGGAAAATACGCAGTATTTT. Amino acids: CSAEGENTQYF.

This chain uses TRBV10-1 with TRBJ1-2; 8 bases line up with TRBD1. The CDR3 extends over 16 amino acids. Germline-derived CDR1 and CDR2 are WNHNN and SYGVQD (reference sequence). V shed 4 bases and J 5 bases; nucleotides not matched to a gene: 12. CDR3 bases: TGCGCCAGCAGTGTGGGACAGGAGGCCATTAGATATGGCTACACCTTC. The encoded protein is CASSVGQEAIRYGYTF.

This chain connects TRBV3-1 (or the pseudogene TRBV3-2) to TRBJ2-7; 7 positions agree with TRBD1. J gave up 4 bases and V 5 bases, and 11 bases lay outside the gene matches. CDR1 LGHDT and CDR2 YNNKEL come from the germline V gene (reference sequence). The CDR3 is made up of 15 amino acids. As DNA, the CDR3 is TGTGCCAGCAGCGAACACCCGGGACAGACTTACGAGCAGTACTTC. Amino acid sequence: CASSEHPGQTYEQYF.

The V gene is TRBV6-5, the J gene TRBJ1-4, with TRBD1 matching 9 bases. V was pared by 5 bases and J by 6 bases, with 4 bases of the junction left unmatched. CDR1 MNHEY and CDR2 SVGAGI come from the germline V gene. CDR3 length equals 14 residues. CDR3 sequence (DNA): TGTGCCAGCAGTCTGACAGGGGGGGATGAAAAACTGTTTTTT. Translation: CASSLTGGDEKLFF.

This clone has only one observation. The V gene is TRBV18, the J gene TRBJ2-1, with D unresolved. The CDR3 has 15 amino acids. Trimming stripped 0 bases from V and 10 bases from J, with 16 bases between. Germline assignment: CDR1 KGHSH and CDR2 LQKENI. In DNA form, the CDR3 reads TGTGCCAGCTCACCACCGGTGGGTTTACCAACCGAGCAGTTCTTC. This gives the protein CASSPPVGLPTEQFF.

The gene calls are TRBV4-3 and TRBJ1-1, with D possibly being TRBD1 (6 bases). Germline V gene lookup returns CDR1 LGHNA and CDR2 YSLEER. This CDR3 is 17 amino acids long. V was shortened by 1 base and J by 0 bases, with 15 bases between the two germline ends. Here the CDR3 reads CASSQVLGRGLNTEAFF. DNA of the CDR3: TGCGCCAGCAGCCAAGTTTTAGGCAGGGGATTGAACACTGAAGCTTTCTTT.

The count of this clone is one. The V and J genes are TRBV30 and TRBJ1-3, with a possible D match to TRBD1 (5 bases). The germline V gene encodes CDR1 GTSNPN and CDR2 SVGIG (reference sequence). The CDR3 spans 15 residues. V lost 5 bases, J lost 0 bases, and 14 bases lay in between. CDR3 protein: CAWAPGLSSGNTIYF. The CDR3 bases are TGTGCCTGGGCTCCGGGACTCTCCTCTGGAAACACCATATATTTT.

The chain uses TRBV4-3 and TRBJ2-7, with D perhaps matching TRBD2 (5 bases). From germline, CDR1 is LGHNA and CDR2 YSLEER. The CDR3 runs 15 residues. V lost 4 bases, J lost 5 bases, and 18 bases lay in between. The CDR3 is CASSRERRPMDEQYF. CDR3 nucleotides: TGCGCCAGCAGCCGCGAGCGGAGGCCAATGGACGAGCAGTACTTC.

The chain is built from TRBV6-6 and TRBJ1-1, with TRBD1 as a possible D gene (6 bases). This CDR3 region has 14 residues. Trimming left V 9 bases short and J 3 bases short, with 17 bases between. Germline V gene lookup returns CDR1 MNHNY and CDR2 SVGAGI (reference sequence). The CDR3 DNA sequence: TGTGCCAGTAAACTAACCGGACAGCACACTGAAGCTTTCTTT. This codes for CASKLTGQHTEAFF.

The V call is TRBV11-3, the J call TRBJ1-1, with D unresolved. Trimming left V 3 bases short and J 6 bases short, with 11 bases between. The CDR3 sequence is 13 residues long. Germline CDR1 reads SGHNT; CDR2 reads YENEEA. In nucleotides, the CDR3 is TGTGCCAGCAGCTTCGGATATGGGTCTGAAGCTTTCTTT. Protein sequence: CASSFGYGSEAFF. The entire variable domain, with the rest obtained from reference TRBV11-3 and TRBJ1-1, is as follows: EAGVVQSPRYKIIEKKQPVAFWCNPISGHNTLYWYLQNLGQGPELLIRYENEEAVDDSQLPKDRFSAERLKGVDSTLKIQPAELGDSAVYLCASSFGYGSEAFFGQGTRLTVV.

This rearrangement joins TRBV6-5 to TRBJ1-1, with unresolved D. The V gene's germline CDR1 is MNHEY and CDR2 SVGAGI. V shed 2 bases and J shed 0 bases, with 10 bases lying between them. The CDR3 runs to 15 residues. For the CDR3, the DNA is TGTGCCAGCAGTTACAACCGGTTCATGAACACTGAAGCTTTCTTT. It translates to CASSYNRFMNTEAFF.

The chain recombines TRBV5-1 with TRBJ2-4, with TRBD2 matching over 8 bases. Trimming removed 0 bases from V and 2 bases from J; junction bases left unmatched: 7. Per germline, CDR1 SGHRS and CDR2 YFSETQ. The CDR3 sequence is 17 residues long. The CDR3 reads CASSLAPAGDPKNIQYF. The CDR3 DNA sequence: TGCGCCAGCAGCTTGGCCCCAGCGGGAGACCCCAAAAACATTCAGTACTTC.

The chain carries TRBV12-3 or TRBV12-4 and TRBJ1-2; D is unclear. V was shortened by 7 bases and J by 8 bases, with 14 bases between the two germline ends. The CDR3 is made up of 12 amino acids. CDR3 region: CASTLGVGGYTF. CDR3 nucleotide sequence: TGTGCCAGCACCCTTGGGGTGGGAGGCTACACCTTC.

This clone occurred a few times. The CDR3 here is CASRRVISYEQYF. Here the CDR3 DNA reads TGTGCCAGCAGGAGGGTGATCTCCTACGAGCAGTACTTC. The chain is built from TRBV9 and TRBJ2-7, with a tentative D call TRBD2 (5 bases). V lost 5 bases to trimming and J lost 0 bases, with 9 bases between them. The CDR3 is 13 residues long. Germline V CDR1 and CDR2: SGDLS, YYNGEE.

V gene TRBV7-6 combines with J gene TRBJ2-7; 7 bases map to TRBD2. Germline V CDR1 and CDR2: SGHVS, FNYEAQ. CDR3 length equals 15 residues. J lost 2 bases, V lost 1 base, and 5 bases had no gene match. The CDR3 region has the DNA TGTGCCAGCAGCTTAGGGGGGGGGTCAACCTACGAGCAGTACTTC. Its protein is CASSLGGGSTYEQYF.

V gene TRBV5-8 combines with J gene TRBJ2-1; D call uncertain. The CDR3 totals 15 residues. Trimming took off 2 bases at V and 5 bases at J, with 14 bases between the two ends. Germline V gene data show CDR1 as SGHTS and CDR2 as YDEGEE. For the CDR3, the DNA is TGTGCCAGCAGCTTATTAACCAGACTCCACAATGAGCAGTTCTTC. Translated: CASSLLTRLHNEQFF.

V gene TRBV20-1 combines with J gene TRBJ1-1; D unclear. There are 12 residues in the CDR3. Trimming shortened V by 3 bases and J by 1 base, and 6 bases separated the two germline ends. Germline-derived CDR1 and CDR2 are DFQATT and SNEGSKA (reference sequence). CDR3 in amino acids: CSASDSNTEAFF. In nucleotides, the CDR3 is TGCAGTGCTAGTGACTCGAACACTGAAGCTTTCTTT.